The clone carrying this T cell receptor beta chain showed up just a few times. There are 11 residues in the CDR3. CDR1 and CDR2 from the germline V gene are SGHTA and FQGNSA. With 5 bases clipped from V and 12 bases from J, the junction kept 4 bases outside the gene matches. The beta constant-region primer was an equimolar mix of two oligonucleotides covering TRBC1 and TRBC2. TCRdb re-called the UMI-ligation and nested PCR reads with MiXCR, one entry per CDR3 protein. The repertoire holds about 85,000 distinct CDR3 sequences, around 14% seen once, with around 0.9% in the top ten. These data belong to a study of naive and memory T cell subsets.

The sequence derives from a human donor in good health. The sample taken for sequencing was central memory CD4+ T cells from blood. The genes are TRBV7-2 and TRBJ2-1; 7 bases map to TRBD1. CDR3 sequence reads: CASSLRDRQFF. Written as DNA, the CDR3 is TGTGCCAGCAGCCTTAGGGACAGGCAGTTCTTC.